This TCR beta chain originates from a study of human T cells and chemical hapten exposure. Whole-study results and caveats: As the donors had alopecia, their immune response may differ from healthy people's. As patch test score rose, PT1 expanded TCR counts tended to rise as well.

The CDR3 contains 13 residues. V shed 1 base and J 7 bases; nucleotides not matched to a gene: 4. The V gene's germline CDR1 is SGHTA and CDR2 FQGNSA. Time point described: patch test 1, 2 weeks after DPC sensitization. The treatment is: therapeutic diphenylcyclopropenone sensitization with weekly scalp DPC. Unseparated into fractions, whole blood served as the source from which total RNA was extracted. This clonotype was observed a few times. Its antigen is undetermined. TCRdb reanalysed the RACE reads using MiXCR and keeps one entry per CDR3 protein. The table has approximately 350,000 distinct CDR3 sequences, approximately 6.3% seen once.

V and J are TRBV7-2 and TRBJ2-7; 7 bases are a match to TRBD1. This TCR came from a woman aged 18-29 years with alopecia areata. Some clones in this sample may be carry-over from other donors' samples. Specimen: whole blood, collected in connection with sensitization to the hapten diphenylcyclopropenone (DPC). For the CDR3, the DNA is TGTGCCAGCAGCTTAGACAGGGGTCGGGAGCAGTACTTC. It translates to CASSLDRGREQYF.